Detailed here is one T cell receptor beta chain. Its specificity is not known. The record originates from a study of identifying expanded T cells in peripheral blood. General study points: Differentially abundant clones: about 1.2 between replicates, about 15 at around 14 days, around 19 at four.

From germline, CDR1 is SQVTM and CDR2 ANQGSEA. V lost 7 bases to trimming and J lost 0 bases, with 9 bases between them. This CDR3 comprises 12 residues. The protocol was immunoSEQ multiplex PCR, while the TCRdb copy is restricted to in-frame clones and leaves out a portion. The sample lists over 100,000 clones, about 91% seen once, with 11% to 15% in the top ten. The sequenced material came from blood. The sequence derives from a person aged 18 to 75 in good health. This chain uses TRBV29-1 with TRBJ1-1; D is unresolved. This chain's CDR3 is CSAAGMNTEAFF. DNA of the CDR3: TGCAGCGCAGCGGGGATGAACACTGAAGCTTTCTTT.